The source of this T cell receptor (beta chain) is a study of blood T cell repertoires in COVID-19. Across the study: The origin of the acute and convalescent COVID-19 samples was the United States, Italy and Spain. PBMCs, B-cell-depleted T cells, or T cells provided the cDNA or gDNA that made up the material.

Authors' methods: Using reference gene primer amplification, nucleated cell counts were estimated. The data were produced by immunoSEQ multiplex PCR, yet TCRdb's version contains in-frame clones alone and is incomplete. V and J calls and clone size follow that table, whereas D and trimming were derived from the DNA. Found here are about 150,000 clones, about 79% of them singletons; the top ten hold about 29%. Trimming cost V 5 bases and J 7 bases, with 12 bases left between them. This CDR3 contains 12 residues. Germline V gene lookup returns CDR1 SGHAT and CDR2 FQNNGV. The specimen sequenced was peripheral blood. This rearrangement joins TRBV11-2 to TRBJ2-7, with a possible D match to TRBD1 (6 bases). The clonotype originates from a woman in her fifties or sixties with acute or convalescent COVID-19. In DNA form, the CDR3 reads TGTGCCAGCAGCAGGGGGTCGCAGGAGCAGTACGTC. Its protein is CASSRGSQEQYV.